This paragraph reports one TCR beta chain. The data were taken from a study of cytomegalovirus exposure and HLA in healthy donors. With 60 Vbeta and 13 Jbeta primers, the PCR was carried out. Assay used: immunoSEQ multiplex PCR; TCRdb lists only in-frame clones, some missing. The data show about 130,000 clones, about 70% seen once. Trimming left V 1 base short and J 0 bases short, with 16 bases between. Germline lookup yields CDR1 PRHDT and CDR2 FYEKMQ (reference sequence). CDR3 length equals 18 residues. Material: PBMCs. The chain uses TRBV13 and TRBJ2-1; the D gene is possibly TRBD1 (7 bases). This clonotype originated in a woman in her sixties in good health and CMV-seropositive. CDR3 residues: CASSLEGARGASYNEQFF. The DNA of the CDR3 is TGTGCCAGCAGCTTAGAGGGGGCCAGGGGGGCCTCCTACAATGAGCAGTTCTTC.